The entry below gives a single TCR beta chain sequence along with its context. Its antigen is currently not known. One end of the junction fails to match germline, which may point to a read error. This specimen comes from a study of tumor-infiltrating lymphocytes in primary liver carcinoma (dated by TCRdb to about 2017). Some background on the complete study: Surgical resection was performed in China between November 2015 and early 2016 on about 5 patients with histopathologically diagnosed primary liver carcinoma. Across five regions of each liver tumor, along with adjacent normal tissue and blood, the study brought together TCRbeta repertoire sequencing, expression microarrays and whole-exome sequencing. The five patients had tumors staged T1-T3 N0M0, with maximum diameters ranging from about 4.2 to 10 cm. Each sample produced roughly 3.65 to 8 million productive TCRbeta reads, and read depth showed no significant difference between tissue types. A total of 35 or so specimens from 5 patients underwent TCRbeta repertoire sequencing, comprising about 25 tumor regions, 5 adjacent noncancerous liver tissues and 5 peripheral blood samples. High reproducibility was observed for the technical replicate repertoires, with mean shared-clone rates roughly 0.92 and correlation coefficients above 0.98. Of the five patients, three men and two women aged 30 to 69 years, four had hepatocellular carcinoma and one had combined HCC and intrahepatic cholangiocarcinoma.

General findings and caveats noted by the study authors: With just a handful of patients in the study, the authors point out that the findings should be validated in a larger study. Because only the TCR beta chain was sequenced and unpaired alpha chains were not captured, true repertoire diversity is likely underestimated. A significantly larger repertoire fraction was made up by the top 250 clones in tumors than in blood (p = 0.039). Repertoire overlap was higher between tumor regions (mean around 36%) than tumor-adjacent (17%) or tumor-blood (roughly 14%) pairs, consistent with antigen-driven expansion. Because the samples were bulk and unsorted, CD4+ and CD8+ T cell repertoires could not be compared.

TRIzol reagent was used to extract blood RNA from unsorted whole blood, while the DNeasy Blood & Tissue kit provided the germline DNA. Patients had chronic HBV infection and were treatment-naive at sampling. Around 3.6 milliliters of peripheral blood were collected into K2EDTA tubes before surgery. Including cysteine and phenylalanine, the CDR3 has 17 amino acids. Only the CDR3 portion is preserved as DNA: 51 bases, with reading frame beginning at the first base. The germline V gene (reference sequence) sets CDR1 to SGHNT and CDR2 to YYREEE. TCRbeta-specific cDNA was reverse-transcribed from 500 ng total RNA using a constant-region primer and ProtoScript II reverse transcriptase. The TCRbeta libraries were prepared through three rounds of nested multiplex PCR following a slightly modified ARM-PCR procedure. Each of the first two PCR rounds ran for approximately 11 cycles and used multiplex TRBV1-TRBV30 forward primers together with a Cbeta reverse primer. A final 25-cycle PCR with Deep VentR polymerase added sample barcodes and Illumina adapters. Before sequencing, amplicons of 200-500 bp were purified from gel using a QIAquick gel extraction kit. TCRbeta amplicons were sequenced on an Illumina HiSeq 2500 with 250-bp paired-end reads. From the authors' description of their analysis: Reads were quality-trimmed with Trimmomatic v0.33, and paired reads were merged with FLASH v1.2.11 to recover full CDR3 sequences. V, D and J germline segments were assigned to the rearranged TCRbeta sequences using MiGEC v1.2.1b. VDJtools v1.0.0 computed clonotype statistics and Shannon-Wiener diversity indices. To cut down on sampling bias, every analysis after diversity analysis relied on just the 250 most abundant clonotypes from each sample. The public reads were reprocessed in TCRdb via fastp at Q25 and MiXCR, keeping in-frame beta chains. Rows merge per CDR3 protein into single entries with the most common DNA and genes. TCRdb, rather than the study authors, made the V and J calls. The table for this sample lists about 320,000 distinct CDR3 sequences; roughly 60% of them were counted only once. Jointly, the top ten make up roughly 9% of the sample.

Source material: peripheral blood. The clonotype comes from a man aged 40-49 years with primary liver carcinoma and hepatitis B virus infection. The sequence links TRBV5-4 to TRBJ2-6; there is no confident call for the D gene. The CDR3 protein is CASSPGSFFSGTNVLTF. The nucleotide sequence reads TGTGCCAGCAGCCCTGGGTCTTTCTTCTCTGGGACCAACGTCCTGACTTTC.